The source of this TCR beta chain is a study of cytomegalovirus exposure and HLA in healthy donors. The primer mix had 60 Vbeta and 13 Jbeta primers. Study processing details: Roughly 11 million shared chains were among around 80 million unique TCR beta chains counted in a later analysis. Some clones are missing from TCRdb's copy, which holds only in-frame ones; the method was immunoSEQ multiplex PCR. The D gene and trimming were derived from the DNA, and the V and J assignments and clone size from that table. Of some 71,000 clones listed, approximately 67% are singletons. With respect to this clone: The antigen is undetermined.

Germline CDR1 reads SGHTS; CDR2 reads YDEGEE. V shed 0 bases, J shed 3 bases, and the junction held 6 bases outside the gene matches. The CDR3 spans 16 residues. Study-wide results and caveats: In a later analysis, the majority of CMV-associated beta chains seemingly showed HLA restriction. Per a later analysis, HLA-associated TCR beta chains showed more clonal expansion than other, equally common TCR beta chains.

This chain joins TRBV5-8 and TRBJ1-5, with 7 bases that match TRBD1. The sample was PBMCs. This sequence was found in a man between 40 and 49 years old in good health and CMV-seropositive. CDR3 sequence (DNA): TGTGCCAGCAGCTTGGGAGAGGACAGGCCCAATCAGCCCCAGCATTTT. Its translation: CASSLGEDRPNQPQHF.